These T cell receptor beta chains were read from a single sample in a study of PD-1 blockade in classical Hodgkin lymphoma. Profiled with immunoSEQ multiplex PCR; TCRdb holds only in-frame clones, not every one. The sample gives around 28,000 clones, around four fifths of which show up once; about 0.82% is in the top ten. The sequencing here drew on CD4+ T cells from blood, taken before the fourth cycle of nivolumab. These receptors came from a human donor with classical Hodgkin lymphoma. Both conserved end residues are part of each CDR3. A D gene is named only where the DNA matches it firmly. The size field is filled for only some rows; it gives once, few, many or a size class.

j_gene	abundance	v_gene	d_gene	CDR3aa	CDR3nt
TRBJ2-3	-	TRBV7-2	TRBD1	CASSLGDRGQTDTQYF	TGTGCCAGCAGCTTAGGGGACAGGGGACAGACAGATACGCAGTATTTT
TRBJ2-7	-	TRBV5-8	TRBD1	CASSPRQGTYEQYF	TGTGCCAGCAGCCCCAGACAGGGGACCTACGAGCAGTACTTC
TRBJ1-5	few	TRBV7-8	-	CASGYSNQPQHF	TGTGCCAGCGGATATAGCAATCAGCCCCAGCATTTT
TRBJ1-2	few	TRBV11-2	-	CASSQDSLYGYTF	TGTGCCAGCAGCCAAGACTCCTTATATGGCTACACCTTC
TRBJ1-5	few	TRBV11-1	-	CASSLGAGQGNQPQHF	TGTGCCAGCAGCTTAGGGGCCGGCCAGGGAAATCAGCCCCAGCATTTT
TRBJ1-1	-	TRBV30	TRBD1	CAWNTGENTEAFF	TGTGCCTGGAATACAGGGGAGAACACTGAAGCTTTCTTT
TRBJ1-5	few	TRBV7-8	TRBD1	CASSSLRGTVNQPQHF	TGTGCCAGCAGCTCCCTCCGTGGGACAGTAAATCAGCCCCAGCATTTT
TRBJ1-1	-	TRBV7-2	-	CASRHSSDGNTEAFF	TGTGCCAGCAGACACTCCTCGGACGGGAACACTGAAGCTTTCTTT
TRBJ1-2	-	TRBV30	-	CAWSPGRTYGYTF	TGTGCCTGGAGTCCGGGACGGACCTATGGCTACACCTTC
TRBJ2-3	-	TRBV27	TRBD2	CASSPTSGGARDTQYF	TGTGCCAGCAGCCCTACTAGCGGGGGAGCCCGCGATACGCAGTATTTT
TRBJ2-7	few	TRBV2	TRBD1	CASDRGIGQYF	TGTGCCAGCGACAGGGGGATAGGGCAGTACTTC
TRBJ2-5	-	TRBV7-9	TRBD1	CASSPRGPETQYF	TGTGCCAGCAGCCCCAGGGGGCCGGAGACCCAGTACTTC
TRBJ2-2	-	TRBV6-1	-	CASSSRVFSTGELFF	TGTGCCAGCAGTTCGAGGGTGTTTAGCACCGGGGAGCTGTTTTTT
TRBJ2-3	-	TRBV14	-	CASSQFWPGDTDTQYF	TGTGCCAGCAGCCAATTCTGGCCGGGGGACACAGATACGCAGTATTTT
TRBJ1-6	few	TRBV28	-	CASIEGRGRSDSPLHF	TGTGCCAGCATTGAGGGGAGAGGTAGGAGTGATTCACCCCTCCACTTT
TRBJ2-1	-	TRBV29-1	TRBD2	CARSSGVGNEQFF	TGCGCAAGGTCTAGCGGGGTGGGCAATGAGCAGTTCTTC
TRBJ2-7	few	TRBV6-1	-	CASSEALQWSYEQYF	TGTGCCAGCAGTGAAGCGCTCCAGTGGAGCTACGAGCAGTACTTC
TRBJ2-5	-	TRBV4-3	-	CASRRQAISGETQYF	TGCGCCAGCAGACGGCAGGCTATAAGTGGAGAGACCCAGTACTTC
TRBJ2-3	-	TRBV7-6	TRBD2	CASSLIQRGSTSTDTQYF	TGTGCCAGCAGCTTAATCCAGCGGGGGTCAACTAGCACAGATACGCAGTATTTT
TRBJ2-5	-	TRBV19	-	CASSQDRRGETQYF	TGTGCCAGTAGTCAGGACAGGAGGGGAGAGACCCAGTACTTC
TRBJ2-2	few	TRBV4-2	-	CASSQEGRQDSTGELFF	TGTGCCAGCAGCCAAGAGGGGAGACAGGACTCCACCGGGGAGCTGTTTTTT
TRBJ2-7	-	TRBV19	TRBD2	CASSIVAGDPYEQYF	TGTGCCAGTAGTATAGTAGCGGGGGACCCCTACGAGCAGTACTTC
TRBJ1-3	few	TRBV6-5	-	CASRRPRGTIYF	TGTGCCAGCAGGCGACCCCGGGGCACCATATATTTT
TRBJ2-1	-	TRBV7-2	-	CASSLRSVAVENEQFF	TGTGCCAGCAGCTTAAGATCGGTAGCGGTTGAAAATGAGCAGTTCTTC
TRBJ1-1	-	TRBV6-5	-	CASSRRVLEAFF	TGTGCCAGCAGTCGCAGGGTTCTTGAAGCTTTCTTT
TRBJ1-5	-	TRBV5-5	-	CASSLYDRQINQPQHF	TGTGCCAGCAGCCTCTACGACAGACAGATCAATCAGCCCCAGCATTTT
TRBJ2-7	-	TRBV11-2	-	CASSRVGGGLFDEQYF	TGTGCCAGCAGCCGAGTGGGGGGGGGCCTCTTCGACGAGCAGTACTTC
TRBJ1-1	-	TRBV5-1	-	CASSPGRGDGAFF	TGCGCCAGCAGCCCGGGACGCGGGGACGGCGCTTTCTTT
TRBJ2-3	once	TRBV5-1	TRBD1	CASSPYRGRGTDTQYF	TGCGCCAGCAGCCCATACAGGGGGCGAGGCACAGATACGCAGTATTTT
TRBJ2-7	-	TRBV19	TRBD2	CASSMGDYTREQYF	TGTGCCAGTAGTATGGGGGACTATACAAGGGAGCAGTACTTC
TRBJ1-6	-	TRBV5-1	-	CASNLGTDYNSPLHF	TGCGCCAGCAACCTCGGGACGGACTATAATTCACCCCTCCACTTT
TRBJ1-2	few	TRBV30	-	CAWSTDGENYGYTF	TGTGCCTGGAGTACCGATGGGGAGAACTATGGCTACACCTTC
TRBJ1-3	-	TRBV15	-	CATSRDRGRGNTIYF	TGTGCCACCAGCAGAGATCGAGGGAGGGGAAACACCATATATTTT
TRBJ2-7	-	TRBV7-9	TRBD2	CASSLSRGSSYEQYF	TGTGCCAGCAGCTTATCGCGGGGGAGCTCCTACGAGCAGTACTTC
TRBJ1-2	once	TRBV5-6	-	CASSPRQVNYGYTF	TGTGCCAGCAGCCCCAGGCAGGTCAACTATGGCTACACCTTC
TRBJ2-6	-	TRBV9	-	CASSLRGDSGANVLTF	TGTGCCAGCAGCCTGAGGGGGGACTCTGGGGCCAACGTCCTGACTTTC
TRBJ2-5	-	TRBV7-9	TRBD1	CASSYLGQGGETQYF	TGTGCCAGCAGCTACCTCGGACAGGGGGGGGAGACCCAGTACTTC
TRBJ2-7	few	TRBV11-3	TRBD1	CASSSGTGAYEQYF	TGTGCCAGCAGCTCCGGGACAGGGGCCTACGAGCAGTACTTC
TRBJ1-2	-	TRBV2	-	CASSEALRGWNYGYTF	TGTGCCAGCAGTGAAGCTCTACGTGGGTGGAACTATGGCTACACCTTC
TRBJ1-3	-	TRBV5-6	TRBD1	CASGSTGGGNTIYF	TGTGCCAGCGGATCGACAGGGGGAGGAAACACCATATATTTT
TRBJ2-3	-	TRBV2	TRBD2	CASSPGLAYDTQYF	TGTGCCAGCAGTCCGGGACTAGCTTACGATACGCAGTATTTT
TRBJ2-6	-	TRBV7-2	-	CASSPLGANVLTF	TGTGCCAGCAGCCCCCTCGGGGCCAACGTCCTGACTTTC